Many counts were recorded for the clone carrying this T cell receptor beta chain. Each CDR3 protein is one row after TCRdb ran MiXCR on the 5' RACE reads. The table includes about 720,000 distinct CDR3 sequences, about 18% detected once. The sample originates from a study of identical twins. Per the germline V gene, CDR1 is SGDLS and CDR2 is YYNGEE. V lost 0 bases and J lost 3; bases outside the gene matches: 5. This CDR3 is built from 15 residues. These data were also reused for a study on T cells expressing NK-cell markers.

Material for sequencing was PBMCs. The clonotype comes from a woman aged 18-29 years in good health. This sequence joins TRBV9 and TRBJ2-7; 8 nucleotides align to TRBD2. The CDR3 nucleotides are TGTGCCAGCAGCGTAGGATTGGGACTAGACTACGAGCAGTACTTC. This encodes CASSVGLGLDYEQYF.